Listed here are 28 T cell receptor beta chains from one sample, sequenced in a study of T cell responses to AZD1222 COVID-19 vaccine. TCRdb's copy holds only in-frame clones and misses some; the assay was immunoSEQ multiplex PCR. Here the sample spans 150,000 to 200,000 clones, about nine tenths being singletons. The specimen comprised peripheral blood, sampled on day 0 of AZD1222 vaccination. Receptor source: an adult in good health.

The J gene is TRBJ2-4, the V gene TRBV2; D possibly corresponds to TRBD1 (6 bases). The V end lost 2 bases, the J end lost 5 bases, and 16 bases lay between the germline ends. Germline CDR1 reads SNHLY; CDR2 reads FYNNEI. The CDR3 totals 16 residues. Here the CDR3 DNA reads TGTGCCAGCAGTGAACTCTTCTCACAGGGAGAAAACATTCAGTACTTC. Translating it yields CASSELFSQGENIQYF.

The rearrangement joins TRBV6-4 to TRBJ2-3; TRBD1 aligns across 9 bases. This CDR3 comprises 15 residues. The germline V gene encodes CDR1 MRHNA and CDR2 SNTAGT. Trimming at V came to 6 bases and at J to 2 bases, leaving 6 bases not matched to a gene. This CDR3 reads CASSPGQGNTDTQYF. As DNA, the CDR3 is TGTGCCAGCAGCCCGGGACAGGGTAACACAGATACGCAGTATTTT.

This sequence joins TRBV7-2 and TRBJ2-1, with 8 bases matching TRBD2. Germline CDR1 reads SGHTA; CDR2 reads FQGNSA. The J segment lost 0 bases and the V segment lost 5 bases, leaving 6 bases of the junction unmatched. The CDR3 extends over 16 amino acids. In nucleotides, the CDR3 is TGTGCCAGCAGCATTGGCGGGACTAGCTCCTACAATGAGCAGTTCTTC. As protein: CASSIGGTSSYNEQFF. The full variable domain, rest sourced from reference TRBV7-2 and TRBJ2-1, is GAGVSQSPSNKVTEKGKDVELRCDPISGHTALYWYRQSLGQGLEFLIYFQGNSAPDKSGLPSDRFSAERTGGSVSTLTIQRTQQEDSAVYLCASSIGGTSSYNEQFFGPGTRLTVL.

This chain uses TRBV30 with TRBJ2-1; TRBD2 matches at 9 bases. The germline V gene encodes CDR1 GTSNPN and CDR2 SVGIG (reference sequence). The V gene end was trimmed by 1 base and the J gene end by 2 bases; junction bases not matched to a gene: 6. CDR3 length equals 16 residues. CDR3: CAWSALGGGAYNEQFF. In DNA form, the CDR3 reads TGTGCCTGGAGTGCCCTTGGCGGGGGGGCCTACAATGAGCAGTTCTTC.

The chain has TRBV9 and TRBJ2-3, with D uncertain. The ends were cut back, 0 bases at V and 4 bases at J, with 6 bases in the middle. The CDR3 covers 13 residues. Germline CDR1 reads SGDLS; CDR2 reads YYNGEE. This CDR3 is CASSVAVADTQYF. The DNA for the CDR3 is TGTGCCAGCAGCGTAGCAGTGGCAGATACGCAGTATTTT.

Within the sample, this clone is medium-sized. The chain couples TRBV6-5 to TRBJ2-1; D unclear. The CDR3 contains 13 residues. Germline V CDR1 and CDR2: MNHEY, SVGAGI. V shed 3 bases and J shed 6 bases, with 9 bases lying between them. CDR3 loop: CASSYAPRNEQFF. The CDR3 coding sequence is TGTGCCAGCAGTTATGCCCCCCGCAATGAGCAGTTCTTC.

The rearrangement uses TRBV6-5 and TRBJ2-1; 13 bases agree with TRBD2. The CDR3 is made up of 16 amino acids. The ends lost 2 bases at V and 7 bases at J; junction bases unmatched: 5. Germline loops: CDR1 MNHEY, CDR2 SVGAGI. DNA of the CDR3: TGTGCCAGCAGTTACCCCACTAGCGGGGGGGGGAATGAGCAGTTCTTC. Translating it yields CASSYPTSGGGNEQFF.

The CDR3 loop reads CASSLGLSGTGSYEQYF. In DNA form, the CDR3 reads TGCGCCAGCAGCTTGGGCTTATCCGGGACAGGATCCTACGAGCAGTACTTC. The chain combines TRBV5-1 with TRBJ2-7, with 8 bases that match TRBD1. Trimming took 0 bases from V and 1 from J; bases not matched to a gene: 9. Germline V CDR1 and CDR2: SGHRS, YFSETQ. This CDR3 region has 17 residues.

The J gene is TRBJ1-3, the V gene TRBV9, with 7 bases fitting TRBD1. Germline trimming cut 0 bases from V and 1 base from J; bases unmatched to any gene: 4. CDR1 SGDLS and CDR2 YYNGEE come from the germline V gene. CDR3 length: 16 residues. This CDR3 reads CASSVGAGGSGNTIYF. DNA of the CDR3: TGTGCCAGCAGCGTAGGGGCAGGGGGGTCTGGAAACACCATATATTTT.

The V gene is TRBV10-3, the J gene TRBJ1-2; D might be TRBD1 (5 bases). The germline gives CDR1 ENHRY, CDR2 SYGVKD. This CDR3 contains 13 residues. With 8 bases removed from V and 8 bases from J, the gap between germline ends came to 18 bases. CDR3 region: CAIGGQGSQGYTF. DNA of the CDR3: TGTGCCATCGGGGGTCAGGGATCGCAAGGCTACACCTTC.

The chain carries TRBV18 and TRBJ2-1; D ambiguous. Trimming pared 1 base from V and 7 bases from J, leaving 2 bases between. CDR1 is KGHSH, CDR2 LQKENI, per germline. The CDR3 totals 11 residues. CDR3 DNA: TGTGCCAGCTCACCACGGAATGAGCAGTTCTTC. It translates to CASSPRNEQFF.

The chain recombines TRBV19 with TRBJ1-5; D ambiguous. This CDR3 region has 16 residues. V was trimmed by 0 bases and J by 4 bases, leaving 13 bases between them. CDR1 and CDR2 (germline): LNHDA, SQIVND (reference sequence). The CDR3 region is CASSIEAPGPNQPQHF. The CDR3 DNA sequence: TGTGCCAGTAGTATAGAGGCCCCGGGTCCGAATCAGCCCCAGCATTTT.

The rearrangement joins TRBV10-3 to TRBJ2-2; a possible D gene is TRBD1 (6 bases). The germline CDR1 and CDR2 sequences are ENHRY and SYGVKD. Trimming stripped 3 bases from V and 0 bases from J, with 8 bases between. The CDR3 covers 15 residues. The CDR3 sequence is CAISESGANTGELFF. DNA of the CDR3: TGTGCCATCAGTGAATCAGGGGCGAACACCGGGGAGCTGTTTTTT.

This sequence joins TRBV3-1 (or the pseudogene TRBV3-2) and TRBJ2-7; possibly TRBD1 or TRBD2 for D (6 bases each). This CDR3 is built from 15 residues. The germline V gene encodes CDR1 LGHDT and CDR2 YNNKEL (reference sequence). The V gene lost 1 base and the J gene lost 3 bases, with 13 bases spanning the gap. Here the CDR3 DNA reads TGTGCCAGCAGCCAAGGACGGGGGCCCTACTACGAGCAGTACTTC. Translation: CASSQGRGPYYEQYF.

The chain combines TRBV6-1 with TRBJ2-4; no definite D call. This CDR3 region has 13 residues. V dropped 3 bases and J dropped 3 bases, with 6 bases sitting between them. Germline V gene sequence: CDR1 MNHNS, CDR2 SASEGT. Here the CDR3 DNA reads TGTGCCAGCAGTGACGGAGTCAAAAACATTCAGTACTTC. Translated: CASSDGVKNIQYF.

V and J are TRBV7-2 and TRBJ1-5; 12 bases fit TRBD1. The germline V gene has CDR1 SGHTA and CDR2 FQGNSA. V was pared by 1 base and J by 5 bases, with 0 bases of the junction left unmatched. CDR3 length equals 15 residues. This CDR3 reads CASSLGDRGHQPQHF. CDR3 nucleotides: TGTGCCAGCAGCTTAGGGGACAGGGGGCATCAGCCCCAGCATTTT.

The chain recombines TRBV12-3 or TRBV12-4 with TRBJ1-1, with 9 bases lining up with TRBD1. This CDR3 spans 13 amino acids. The V gene end was trimmed by 6 bases and the J gene end by 10 bases; junction bases not matched to a gene: 9. This chain's CDR3 is CASSPGQGRAAFF. DNA for the CDR3: TGTGCCAGCAGCCCCGGACAGGGGCGGGCAGCTTTCTTT.

The chain is built from TRBV30 and TRBJ1-1, with D maybe TRBD1 (5 bases). Germline values: CDR1 GTSNPN, CDR2 SVGIG (reference sequence). Trimming took 1 base from V and 4 from J, leaving 10 bases between them. This CDR3 spans 13 amino acids. The CDR3 DNA reads as TGTGCCTGGAGTGCCTGGGGGGGCACTGAAGCTTTCTTT. This gives the protein CAWSAWGGTEAFF.

This clone has only a few counts. The chain joins TRBV6-6 to TRBJ1-2; no reliable D call. The CDR3 contains 19 residues. Between the trimmed V and J ends, which lost 6 bases and 0 bases, there was a span of 26 bases. Germline loops: CDR1 MNHNY, CDR2 SVGAGI (reference sequence). The chain's CDR3 is CASSRPAGWGSGANYGYTF. Written as DNA, the CDR3 is TGTGCCAGCAGCCGACCGGCAGGCTGGGGATCCGGAGCTAACTATGGCTACACCTTC.

V and J are TRBV7-2 and TRBJ1-1; no reliable D call. V lost 5 bases and J 8 bases, leaving 21 bases between the germline ends. CDR1 and CDR2 (germline): SGHTA, FQGNSA. The CDR3 has 15 residues. Written as DNA, the CDR3 is TGTGCCAGCAGCGGACCTTCCGGCCCCATGCGGGAAGCTTTCTTT. Residues: CASSGPSGPMREAFF.

The chain recombines TRBV5-1 with TRBJ1-1; no definite D call. Germline-derived CDR1 and CDR2 are SGHRS and YFSETQ. Trimming stripped 3 bases from V and 4 bases from J, with 10 bases between. This CDR3 has 13 amino acids. The CDR3 DNA reads TGCGCCAGCAGCTCCAGCGTTGGCACTGAAGCTTTCTTT. Translated: CASSSSVGTEAFF.

CDR3: CASSPQGVGEKLFF. CDR3 sequence (DNA): TGCGCCAGCAGCCCCCAGGGGGTAGGGGAAAAACTGTTTTTT. The rearrangement uses TRBV4-1 and TRBJ1-4; TRBD1 matches 7 bases. Germline CDR1 is MGHRA and CDR2 is YSYEKL. The CDR3 consists of 14 residues. After removal of 4 bases from V and 8 bases from J, the junction contained 7 bases not matched to a gene.

J is TRBJ2-5 and V is TRBV7-3, with D perhaps given as TRBD1 or TRBD2 (6 bases each). V gave up 5 bases and J gave up 2 bases, with 18 bases separating them. The CDR3 has 16 residues. In germline, CDR1 is SGHTA, CDR2 FQGTGA. The CDR3 DNA reads as TGTGCCAGCAGCCCACCCCTTCGGGGGACACAAGAGACCCAGTACTTC. Translation: CASSPPLRGTQETQYF.

The rearrangement links TRBV13 to TRBJ2-7, with TRBD2 matching over 10 bases. The CDR3 contains 17 residues. Germline CDR1 reads PRHDT; CDR2 reads FYEKMQ (reference sequence). Trimming at V came to 3 bases and at J to 0 bases, leaving 8 bases not matched to a gene. The CDR3 region has the DNA TGTGCCAGCAGCTTTGGACGAGCGGGGGGGAGCTCCTACGAGCAGTACTTC. This encodes CASSFGRAGGSSYEQYF.

The V gene is TRBV20-1, the J gene TRBJ2-3, with a possible D match to TRBD1 (6 bases). The CDR3 sequence is 14 residues long. CDR1 and CDR2 (germline): DFQATT, SNEGSKA (reference sequence). The germline V and J ends were trimmed by 3 bases and 4 bases, with 14 bases remaining between them. CDR3 in amino acids: CSASPGQKADTQYF. The CDR3 bases are TGCAGTGCTAGTCCCGGACAGAAGGCAGATACGCAGTATTTT.

V usage is TRBV5-1 and J usage is TRBJ2-1; possible D gene TRBD1, 6 bases. Germline CDR1 is SGHRS and CDR2 is YFSETQ. The V and J ends lost 5 bases and 9 bases respectively, with 15 bases between them. There are 13 residues in the CDR3. The CDR3 spells CASRRDQGFEQFF. CDR3 nucleotides: TGCGCCAGCAGACGCGACCAGGGGTTTGAGCAGTTCTTC.

The chain has TRBV19 and TRBJ2-5; D might be TRBD1 (6 bases). The CDR3 is 15 amino acids. Per the germline V gene, CDR1 is LNHDA and CDR2 is SQIVND (reference sequence). Trimming took 5 bases from V and 5 from J, leaving 18 bases between them. The CDR3 sequence is CASSVEQGRGETQYF. The CDR3 DNA follows: TGTGCCAGTAGTGTGGAACAGGGAAGAGGGGAGACCCAGTACTTC.

The chain uses TRBV7-9 and TRBJ1-5; no definite D call. V shed 5 bases and J shed 5 bases, with 7 bases lying between them. CDR1 SEHNR and CDR2 FQNEAQ come from the germline V gene (reference sequence). The CDR3 covers 12 residues. CDR3 nucleotides: TGTGCCAGCAGCCCGGTCGATCAGCCCCAGCATTTT. As protein: CASSPVDQPQHF.